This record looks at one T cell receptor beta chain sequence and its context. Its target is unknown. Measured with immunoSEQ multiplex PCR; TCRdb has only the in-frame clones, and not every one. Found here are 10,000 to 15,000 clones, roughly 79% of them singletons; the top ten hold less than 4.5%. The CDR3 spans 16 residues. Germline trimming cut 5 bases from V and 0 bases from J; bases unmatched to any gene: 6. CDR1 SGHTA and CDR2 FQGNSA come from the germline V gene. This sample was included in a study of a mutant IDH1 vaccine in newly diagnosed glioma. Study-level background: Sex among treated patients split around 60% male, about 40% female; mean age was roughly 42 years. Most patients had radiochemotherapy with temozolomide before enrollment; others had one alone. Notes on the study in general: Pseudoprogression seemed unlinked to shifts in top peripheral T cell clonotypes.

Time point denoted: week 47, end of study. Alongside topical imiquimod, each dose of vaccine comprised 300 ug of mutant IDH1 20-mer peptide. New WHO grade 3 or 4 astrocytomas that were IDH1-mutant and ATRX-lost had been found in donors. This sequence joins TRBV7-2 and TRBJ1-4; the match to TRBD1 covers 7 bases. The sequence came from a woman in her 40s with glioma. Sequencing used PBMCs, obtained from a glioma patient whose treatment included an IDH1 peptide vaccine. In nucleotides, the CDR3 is TGTGCCAGCAGCCAACGTACAGGGGCAACTAATGAAAAACTGTTTTTT. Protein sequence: CASSQRTGATNEKLFF. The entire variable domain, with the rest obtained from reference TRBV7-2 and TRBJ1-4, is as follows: GAGVSQSPSNKVTEKGKDVELRCDPISGHTALYWYRQSLGQGLEFLIYFQGNSAPDKSGLPSDRFSAERTGGSVSTLTIQRTQQEDSAVYLCASSQRTGATNEKLFFGSGTQLSVL.